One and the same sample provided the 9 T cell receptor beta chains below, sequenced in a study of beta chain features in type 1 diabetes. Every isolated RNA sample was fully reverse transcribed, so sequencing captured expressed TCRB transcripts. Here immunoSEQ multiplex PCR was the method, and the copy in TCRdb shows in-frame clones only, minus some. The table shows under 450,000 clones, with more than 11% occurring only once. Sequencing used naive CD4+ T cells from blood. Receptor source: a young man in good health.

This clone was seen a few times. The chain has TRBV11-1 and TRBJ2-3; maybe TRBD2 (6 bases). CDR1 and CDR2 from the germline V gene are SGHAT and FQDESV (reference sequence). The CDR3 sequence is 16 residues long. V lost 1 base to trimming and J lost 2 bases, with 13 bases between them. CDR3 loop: CASSLVPLAITDTQYF. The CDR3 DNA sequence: TGTGCCAGCAGCTTAGTCCCACTAGCCATCACAGATACGCAGTATTTT.

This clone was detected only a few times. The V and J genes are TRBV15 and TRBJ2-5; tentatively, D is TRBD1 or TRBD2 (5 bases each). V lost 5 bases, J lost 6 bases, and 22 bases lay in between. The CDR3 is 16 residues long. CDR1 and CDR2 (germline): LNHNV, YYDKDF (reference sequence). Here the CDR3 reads CATSLGEGAGVKTQYF. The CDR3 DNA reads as TGTGCCACCAGCCTAGGGGAAGGGGCGGGTGTTAAGACCCAGTACTTC.

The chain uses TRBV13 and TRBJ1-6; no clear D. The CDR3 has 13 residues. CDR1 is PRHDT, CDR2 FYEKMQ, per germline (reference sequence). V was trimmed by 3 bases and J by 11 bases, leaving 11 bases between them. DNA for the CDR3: TGTGCCAGCAGCTTGCCGGGGAATACACCCCTCCACTTT. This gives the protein CASSLPGNTPLHF.

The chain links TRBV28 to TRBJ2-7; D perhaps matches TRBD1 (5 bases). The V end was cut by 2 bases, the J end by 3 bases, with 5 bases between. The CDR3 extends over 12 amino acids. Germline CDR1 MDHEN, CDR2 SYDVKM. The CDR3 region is CASSLRGYEQYV. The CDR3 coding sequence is TGTGCCAGCAGTTTAAGGGGCTACGAGCAGTACGTC.

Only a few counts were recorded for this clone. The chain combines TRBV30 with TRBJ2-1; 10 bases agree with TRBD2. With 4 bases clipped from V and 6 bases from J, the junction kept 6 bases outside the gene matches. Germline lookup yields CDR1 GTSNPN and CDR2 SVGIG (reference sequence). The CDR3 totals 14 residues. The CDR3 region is CAWTLAGVLNEQFF. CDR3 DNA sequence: TGTGCCTGGACCCTAGCGGGAGTACTCAATGAGCAGTTCTTC.

The CDR3 reads CASSLSVSVETQYF. The CDR3 DNA reads TGTGCCAGCAGCTTAAGTGTTTCGGTGGAGACCCAGTACTTC. The V gene is TRBV7-2, the J gene TRBJ2-5; D ambiguous. The V gene lost 2 bases and the J gene lost 5 bases, with 12 bases spanning the gap. CDR3 length: 14 amino acids. The germline gives CDR1 SGHTA, CDR2 FQGNSA.

CDR3 loop: CASKRGTEEAEQYV. Here the CDR3 DNA reads TGTGCCAGCAAGAGAGGCACAGAGGAGGCCGAGCAGTACGTC. The chain combines TRBV6-5 with TRBJ2-7; D is perhaps TRBD2 (5 bases). From germline, CDR1 is MNHEY and CDR2 SVGAGI. The CDR3 covers 14 residues. V was shortened by 7 bases and J by 6 bases, with 19 bases between the two germline ends.

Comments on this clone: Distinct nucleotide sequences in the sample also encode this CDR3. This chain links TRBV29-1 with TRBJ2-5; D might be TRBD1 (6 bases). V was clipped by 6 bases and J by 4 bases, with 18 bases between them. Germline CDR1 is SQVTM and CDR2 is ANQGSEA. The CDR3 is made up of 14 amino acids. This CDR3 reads CSVAPSRDTETQYF. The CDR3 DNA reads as TGCAGCGTGGCTCCAAGCCGGGACACAGAGACCCAGTACTTC.

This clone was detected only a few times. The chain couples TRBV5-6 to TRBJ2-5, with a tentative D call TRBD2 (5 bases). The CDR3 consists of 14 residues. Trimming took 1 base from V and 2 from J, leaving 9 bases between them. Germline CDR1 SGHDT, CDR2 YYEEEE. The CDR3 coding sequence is TGTGCCAGCAGCTTGCGGGGATTGCAAGAGACCCAGTACTTC. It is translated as CASSLRGLQETQYF.